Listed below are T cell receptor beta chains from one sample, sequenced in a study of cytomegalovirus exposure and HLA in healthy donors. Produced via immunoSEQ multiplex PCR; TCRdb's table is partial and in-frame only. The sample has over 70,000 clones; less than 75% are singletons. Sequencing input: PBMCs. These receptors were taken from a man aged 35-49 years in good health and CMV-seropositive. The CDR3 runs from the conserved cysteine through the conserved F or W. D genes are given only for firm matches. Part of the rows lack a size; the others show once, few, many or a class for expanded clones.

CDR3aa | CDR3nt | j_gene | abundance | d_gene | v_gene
CAWSPARLETQYF | TGTGCCTGGAGTCCCGCCAGACTGGAGACCCAGTACTTC | TRBJ2-5 | - | - | TRBV30
CAINPGTAYEQYF | TGTGCCATCAACCCCGGGACAGCCTACGAGCAGTACTTC | TRBJ2-7 | few | TRBD1 | TRBV10-3
CASSWENTDTQYF | TGTGCCAGTAGTTGGGAGAATACAGATACGCAGTATTTT | TRBJ2-3 | few | - | TRBV19
CASRTPGTGYGYTF | TGTGCCAGCAGAACCCCCGGGACAGGCTATGGCTACACCTTC | TRBJ1-2 | - | TRBD1 | TRBV6-5
CASSGGDTIYTEAFF | TGTGCCAGCAGTGGAGGGGACACTATCTACACTGAAGCTTTCTTT | TRBJ1-1 | - | - | TRBV6-1
CSVEGSPRREQYF | TGCAGCGTTGAAGGGTCACCCCGGCGGGAGCAGTACTTC | TRBJ2-7 | - | - | TRBV29-1
CASSVTAADNEKLFF | TGTGCCAGCAGCGTAACGGCGGCAGATAATGAAAAACTGTTTTTT | TRBJ1-4 | - | - | TRBV9
CASSLVGGVSDTQYF | TGTGCCAGCAGCTTGGTCGGGGGGGTTTCAGATACGCAGTATTTT | TRBJ2-3 | - | TRBD2 | TRBV5-6
CASSMKGRGFF | TGTGCCAGTAGTATGAAAGGGAGGGGTTTCTTT | TRBJ1-1 | - | - | TRBV19
CSSIGGSGRWGADTQYF | TGCAGCTCTATCGGGGGTAGCGGGAGGTGGGGGGCAGATACGCAGTATTTT | TRBJ2-3 | - | TRBD2 | TRBV29-1
CASSDRLSNQPQHF | TGTGCCAGCAGTGACAGATTAAGCAATCAGCCCCAGCATTTT | TRBJ1-5 | - | - | TRBV2
CATSSPGRTKGLFF | TGTGCCACCAGCAGCCCCGGGAGGACAAAGGGGCTGTTTTTT | TRBJ2-2 | - | TRBD2 | TRBV15
CASRNQQGSYGYTF | TGTGCCAGTAGGAATCAACAGGGGTCCTATGGCTACACCTTC | TRBJ1-2 | - | TRBD1 | TRBV19
CSVRGSGLRGYTF | TGCAGCGTGAGGGGGTCGGGCTTGCGCGGCTACACCTTC | TRBJ1-2 | - | - | TRBV29-1
CASSEAGPNYPYEQYF | TGTGCCAGCAGTGAAGCGGGTCCAAACTATCCCTACGAGCAGTACTTC | TRBJ2-7 | - | - | TRBV6-1
CASSQDGERNQPQHF | TGCGCCAGCAGCCAAGATGGGGAGCGCAATCAGCCCCAGCATTTT | TRBJ1-5 | - | - | TRBV4-3
CASSLVVRGEKLFF | TGTGCCAGCAGCTTGGTGGTACGGGGGGAAAAACTGTTTTTT | TRBJ1-4 | - | - | TRBV5-5
CAWRGRGAIWGAFF | TGTGCCTGGAGGGGAAGGGGCGCGATCTGGGGAGCTTTCTTT | TRBJ1-1 | - | - | TRBV30
CASRAGVRTTDTQYF | TGTGCCAGCAGAGCGGGGGTCAGGACCACAGATACGCAGTATTTT | TRBJ2-3 | - | TRBD2 | TRBV5-6
CASSKGQGDTEAFF | TGTGCCAGCAGCAAGGGACAGGGAGACACTGAAGCTTTCTTT | TRBJ1-1 | - | TRBD1 | TRBV7-9
CARSTPEEGICYMNTEAFF | TGTGCCAGAAGCACTCCGGAGGAGGGAATCTGCTACATGAACACTGAAGCTTTCTTT | TRBJ1-1 | - | - | TRBV5-3
CASSPEGLAGELFF | TGTGCCAGCTCACCTGAGGGTTTGGCCGGGGAGCTGTTTTTT | TRBJ2-2 | - | - | TRBV18
CASSLRERNEQFF | TGTGCCAGCAGCTTAAGGGAGAGGAATGAGCAGTTCTTC | TRBJ2-1 | many | - | TRBV5-4
CASSLGVGPGAGNTIYF | TGTGCTAGCAGCTTAGGTGTCGGACCGGGGGCTGGAAACACCATATATTTT | TRBJ1-3 | - | - | TRBV7-7
CARSVTGTGVFF | TGTGCCAGAAGCGTCACCGGGACAGGGGTGTTCTTC | TRBJ2-1 | - | TRBD1 | TRBV5-3
CASSRWGQGRGTDTQYF | TGCGCCAGCAGCCGCTGGGGACAGGGACGGGGCACAGATACGCAGTATTTT | TRBJ2-3 | - | TRBD1 | TRBV5-1
CASSLGQGNSGELFF | TGCGCCAGCAGCTTGGGACAGGGAAACTCCGGGGAGCTGTTTTTT | TRBJ2-2 | few | TRBD1 | TRBV5-1
CASSSGLAGAMKQYF | TGTGCCAGCAGCTCGGGACTAGCGGGGGCTATGAAGCAGTACTTC | TRBJ2-7 | few | TRBD2 | TRBV5-4
CAWRTGGGGDGEQYF | TGTGCCTGGAGGACGGGAGGGGGGGGCGACGGCGAGCAGTACTTC | TRBJ2-7 | - | TRBD2 | TRBV30
CASSPPGAGFSYNEQFF | TGTGCCAGCAGCCCCCCCGGCGCGGGGTTCTCCTACAATGAGCAGTTCTTC | TRBJ2-1 | - | - | TRBV7-9
CAWSKVRGYGYTF | TGTGCCTGGAGTAAGGTCAGGGGCTATGGCTACACCTTC | TRBJ1-2 | once | - | TRBV30
CASSSRIGNTIYF | TGTGCCAGCAGCTCGAGAATTGGAAACACCATATATTTT | TRBJ1-3 | - | - | TRBV5-6
CADDSAGYSF | TGTGCTGACGACTCGGCCGGCTACTCCTTC | TRBJ1-2 | - | - | TRBV2
CASSSSIGTSARTEQFF | TGCGCCAGCAGCTCCTCGATCGGGACTAGCGCTCGTACTGAGCAGTTCTTC | TRBJ2-1 | few | TRBD2 | TRBV5-1
CASSPEVTERTQYF | TGCGCCAGCAGCCCGGAGGTAACCGAGAGAACCCAGTACTTC | TRBJ2-5 | - | - | TRBV5-1
CASSLEGANRAEAFF | TGCGCCAGCAGCTTGGAGGGAGCCAACCGCGCTGAAGCTTTCTTT | TRBJ1-1 | - | - | TRBV5-1
CASKGASTDTQYF | TGTGCCAGCAAGGGAGCTAGCACAGATACGCAGTATTTT | TRBJ2-3 | - | - | TRBV6-6
CSGAQETQYF | TGCAGCGGGGCCCAAGAGACCCAGTACTTC | TRBJ2-5 | - | - | TRBV29-1
CSVGHQGGETQYF | TGCAGCGTTGGCCACCAGGGAGGAGAGACCCAGTACTTC | TRBJ2-5 | - | - | TRBV29-1
CSPRVETEAFF | TGCAGCCCCCGGGTTGAGACTGAAGCTTTCTTT | TRBJ1-1 | - | - | TRBV29-1
CASSLRDRALSGNTIYF | TGTGCCAGCAGCTTGCGGGACAGGGCTTTGTCTGGAAACACCATATATTTT | TRBJ1-3 | - | TRBD1 | TRBV5-6
CASPQEAFF | TGTGCCAGCCCCCAAGAGGCTTTCTTT | TRBJ1-1 | - | - | TRBV28
CASRSDRVGEQYF | TGCGCCAGCAGATCAGACAGGGTCGGAGAGCAGTACTTC | TRBJ2-7 | - | TRBD1 | TRBV5-1
CASDRGTGESPLHF | TGTGCCAGTGACCGAGGGACAGGGGAATCACCCCTCCACTTT | TRBJ1-6 | - | TRBD1 | TRBV19
CSVRGHELNGGYTF | TGCAGCGTCAGGGGACACGAGCTAAATGGTGGCTACACCTTC | TRBJ1-2 | - | - | TRBV29-1
CASSPGTGGQPQHF | TGTGCCAGCAGTCCCGGGACAGGGGGTCAGCCCCAGCATTTT | TRBJ1-5 | - | TRBD1 | TRBV6-4
CAWSVAPGNTGELFF | TGTGCCTGGAGTGTAGCACCAGGGAACACCGGGGAGCTGTTTTTT | TRBJ2-2 | - | - | TRBV30
CASKSFWGAEAFF | TGTGCCAGCAAGAGTTTTTGGGGCGCTGAAGCTTTCTTT | TRBJ1-1 | - | - | TRBV27
CASSDHRQGFDRVQFF | TGTGCCAGCAGTGACCATCGACAGGGCTTTGATAGGGTGCAGTTCTTC | TRBJ2-1 | - | TRBD1 | TRBV6-4
CASRQTSQNQPQHF | TGTGCCAGCCGACAGACCTCACAAAACCAGCCCCAGCATTTT | TRBJ1-5 | few | - | TRBV6-1
CASSSYRSLYNEQFF | TGTGCCAGCAGCTCATACAGGAGCCTTTACAATGAGCAGTTCTTC | TRBJ2-1 | - | - | TRBV5-6
CASTPLGGKQPQHF | TGTGCCAGCACCCCCCTGGGGGGAAAACAGCCCCAGCATTTT | TRBJ1-5 | - | - | TRBV27